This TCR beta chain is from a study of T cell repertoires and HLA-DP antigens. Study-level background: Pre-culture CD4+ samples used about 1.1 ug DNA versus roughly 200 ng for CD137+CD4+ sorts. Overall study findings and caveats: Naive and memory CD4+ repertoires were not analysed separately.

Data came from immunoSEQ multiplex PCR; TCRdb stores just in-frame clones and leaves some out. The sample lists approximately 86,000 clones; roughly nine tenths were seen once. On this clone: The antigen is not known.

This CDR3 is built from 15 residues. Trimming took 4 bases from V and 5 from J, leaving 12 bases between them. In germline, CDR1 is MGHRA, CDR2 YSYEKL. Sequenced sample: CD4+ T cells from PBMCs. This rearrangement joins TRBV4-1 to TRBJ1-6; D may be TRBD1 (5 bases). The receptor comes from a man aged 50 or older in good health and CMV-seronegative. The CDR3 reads CASSPTWGNNSPLHF. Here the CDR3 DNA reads TGCGCCAGCAGCCCCACCTGGGGGAATAATTCACCCCTCCACTTT.